The 4 T cell receptor beta chains listed next were all sequenced from one sample in a study of PD-1 blockade in classical Hodgkin lymphoma. This table comes from immunoSEQ multiplex PCR, and its TCRdb copy is limited to in-frame clones, with some not included. The sample has about 85,000 clones; about 93% are singletons. Relapse was seen in all patients after autologous stem cell transplantation, and brentuximab vedotin exposure was variable. The sample here was peripheral blood mononuclear cells (PBMCs), taken before the second cycle of nivolumab. The receptors here all came from a human donor with classical Hodgkin lymphoma.

This clone was detected only a few times. V and J are TRBV7-2 and TRBJ2-3; no clear D gene. This CDR3 is built from 14 residues. Germline V CDR1 and CDR2: SGHTA, FQGNSA. Trimming shortened V by 2 bases and J by 2 bases, and 8 bases separated the two germline ends. CDR3 protein: CASSLRHPTDTQYF. The CDR3 region has the DNA TGTGCCAGCAGCTTAAGGCACCCCACAGATACGCAGTATTTT.

The gene calls are TRBV14 and TRBJ1-4, with D unresolved. Between the trimmed V and J ends, which lost 2 bases and 8 bases, there was a span of 6 bases. The germline CDR1 and CDR2 sequences are SGHDN and FVKESK. There are 12 residues in the CDR3. In DNA form, the CDR3 reads TGTGCCAGCAGCCAATTGAGGGAAAAACTGTTTTTT. Protein product: CASSQLREKLFF.

This clone was recorded only once. V gene TRBV6-6 combines with J gene TRBJ2-4, with D unresolved. CDR1 is MNHNY, CDR2 SVGAGI, per germline (reference sequence). The CDR3 length is 11 residues. V shed 6 bases and J shed 8 bases, with 8 bases lying between them. CDR3 in DNA: TGTGCCAGCAGCCCGGCAGACATTCAGTACTTC. It translates to CASSPADIQYF.

The chain joins TRBV29-1 to TRBJ1-5, with 10 bases fitting TRBD1. This CDR3 has 14 amino acids. CDR1 is SQVTM, CDR2 ANQGSEA, per germline. V trimming: 4 bases; J trimming: 4 bases; junction bases outside the gene matches: 4. The CDR3 coding sequence is TGCAGCGTTGCGGGGGACAGGGGAAATCAGCCCCAGCATTTT. Translation gives CSVAGDRGNQPQHF.